These 27 T cell receptor beta chains came from one sample sequenced in a study of cytomegalovirus exposure and HLA in healthy donors. PCR primers comprised 60 Vbeta and 13 Jbeta primers. Data came from immunoSEQ multiplex PCR; TCRdb stores just in-frame clones and leaves some out. The sample has 40,000 or so clones; approximately 75% are singletons. The sample consisted of PBMCs. The source of these receptors is a man aged 25 to 45 in good health and CMV-seronegative.

DNA of the CDR3: TGCGCCAGCAGCATTGGGACTACCACAGATACGCAGTATTTT. Translating it yields CASSIGTTTDTQYF. The chain links TRBV5-1 to TRBJ2-3, with TRBD2 matching over 7 bases. The CDR3 consists of 14 residues. Looked up from germline, CDR1 is SGHRS and CDR2 is YFSETQ. V shed 4 bases, J shed 2 bases, and the junction held 4 bases outside the gene matches.

The chain combines TRBV11-2 with TRBJ2-2; TRBD2 agrees at 11 bases. Looked up from germline, CDR1 is SGHAT and CDR2 is FQNNGV. The CDR3 is 15 residues long. After removal of 7 bases from V and 5 bases from J, the junction contained 6 bases not matched to a gene. CDR3 DNA sequence: TGTGCCAGCAAAGGTACTAGCGGGAGAACCGGGGAGCTGTTTTTT. This gives the protein CASKGTSGRTGELFF.

The chain combines TRBV19 with TRBJ1-2, with 8 bases matching TRBD1. Germline CDR1 and CDR2: LNHDA and SQIVND (reference sequence). V lost 7 bases, J lost 0 bases, and 7 bases stayed unmatched. The CDR3 has 15 residues. CDR3 sequence: CASNPGQAANYGYTF. CDR3 nucleotides: TGTGCCAGTAACCCGGGACAGGCTGCTAACTATGGCTACACCTTC.

J is TRBJ1-2 and V is TRBV28, with a weak D call TRBD1 (6 bases). The V and J ends lost 3 bases and 8 bases respectively, with 16 bases between them. The CDR3 runs 14 residues. Germline CDR1 is MDHEN and CDR2 is SYDVKM. CDR3 residues: CASSFRNRVDGYTF. The CDR3 DNA is TGTGCCAGCAGTTTTAGGAACAGGGTAGACGGCTACACCTTC.

This rearrangement joins TRBV11-2 to TRBJ2-6; 7 bases align to TRBD1. V shed 5 bases and J 2 bases; nucleotides not matched to a gene: 3. The CDR3 has 15 amino acids. The V gene's germline CDR1 is SGHAT and CDR2 FQNNGV. CDR3 in amino acids: CASSVDRAGANVLTF. CDR3 DNA sequence: TGTGCCAGCAGCGTCGACAGGGCTGGGGCCAACGTCCTGACTTTC.

This sequence joins TRBV5-1 and TRBJ2-7; a weak D match, TRBD1 (7 bases). The CDR3 runs to 15 residues. Between the trimmed V and J ends, which lost 3 bases and 4 bases, there was a span of 17 bases. Germline CDR1 SGHRS, CDR2 YFSETQ. The CDR3 coding sequence is TGCGCCAGCAGCTCACAGGGGACTGGCCGATACGAGCAGTACTTC. This gives the protein CASSSQGTGRYEQYF.

V and J are TRBV10-3 and TRBJ2-7, with 11 bases that match TRBD1. Germline V gene sequence: CDR1 ENHRY, CDR2 SYGVKD. This CDR3 region has 15 residues. V dropped 4 bases and J dropped 5; count of bases not matched to a gene: 7. CDR3 bases: TGTGCCATCAGTGCTAAGGGACAGGGGGTTCACGAGCAGTACTTC. It translates to CAISAKGQGVHEQYF.

The chain has TRBV10-1 and TRBJ1-2; D is ambiguous. Trimming left V 3 bases short and J 6 bases short, with 11 bases between. The CDR3 has 13 amino acids. Germline V gene data show CDR1 as WNHNN and CDR2 as SYGVQD (reference sequence). The CDR3 is CASSDTISDGYTF. The CDR3 DNA is TGCGCCAGCAGTGATACAATCTCCGATGGCTACACCTTC.

This sequence joins TRBV11-2 and TRBJ2-4; 7 nucleotides line up with TRBD2. The CDR3 is made up of 15 amino acids. Germline trimming cut 1 base from V and 8 bases from J; bases unmatched to any gene: 8. CDR1 and CDR2 from the germline V gene are SGHAT and FQNNGV. In DNA form, the CDR3 reads TGTGCCAGCAGCTTAGGTGGGGGAGGGGAACACATTCAGTACTTC. Translation: CASSLGGGGEHIQYF.

The rearrangement joins TRBV9 to TRBJ2-3; 10 nucleotides agree with TRBD2. The CDR3 has 16 amino acids. Trimming took 4 bases from V and 0 from J; bases not matched to a gene: 5. In germline, CDR1 is SGDLS, CDR2 YYNGEE. The CDR3 sequence is CASSSDSGRSTDTQYF. As DNA, the CDR3 is TGTGCCAGCAGCTCCGATAGCGGGAGGAGCACAGATACGCAGTATTTT.

The V gene is TRBV27, the J gene TRBJ2-1, with 7 bases aligning to TRBD2. There are 16 residues in the CDR3. After removal of 5 bases from V and 2 bases from J, the junction contained 9 bases not matched to a gene. CDR1 and CDR2 (germline): MNHEY, SMNVEV (reference sequence). CDR3: CASSILTSAPYNEQFF. The CDR3, as DNA: TGTGCCAGCAGTATATTAACTAGCGCTCCCTACAATGAGCAGTTCTTC.

The chain recombines TRBV19 with TRBJ1-5; D might be TRBD1 (5 bases). Germline CDR1 and CDR2: LNHDA and SQIVND (reference sequence). This CDR3 has 15 residues. The V gene lost 3 bases and the J gene lost 3 bases, with 12 bases spanning the gap. The CDR3 coding sequence is TGTGCCAGTAGTATCGGACACTATTCCAATCAGCCCCAGCATTTT. Protein product: CASSIGHYSNQPQHF.

This clone has only a few counts. This chain links TRBV5-6 with TRBJ2-1; D is unclear. Germline CDR1 and CDR2: SGHDT and YYEEEE. The CDR3 is 15 residues long. The V end lost 1 base, the J end lost 7 bases, and 15 bases lay between the germline ends. The CDR3 region has the DNA TGTGCCAGCAGCTTGAACGGTGGAGCCAATAATGAGCAGTTCTTC. Translated, it gives CASSLNGGANNEQFF.

This chain uses TRBV5-1 with TRBJ1-3, with D maybe TRBD1 (5 bases). The CDR3 runs to 15 residues. Looked up from germline, CDR1 is SGHRS and CDR2 is YFSETQ. V was trimmed by 4 bases and J by 0 bases, leaving 11 bases between them. The CDR3: CASSPTDSSGNTIYF. The CDR3 nucleotides read TGCGCCAGCAGCCCTACCGACAGCTCTGGAAACACCATATATTTT.

V usage is TRBV11-3 and J usage is TRBJ1-1; no clear D gene. This CDR3 contains 15 residues. The germline gives CDR1 SGHNT, CDR2 YENEEA. V lost 2 bases, J lost 0 bases, and 10 bases lay in between. The CDR3 DNA reads as TGTGCCAGCAGCTTACTCAGTACGATGAACACTGAAGCTTTCTTT. Its protein is CASSLLSTMNTEAFF.

This sequence joins TRBV6-5 and TRBJ2-1; 10 bases are shared with TRBD1. Germline V lookup: CDR1 MNHEY, CDR2 SVGAGI. V lost 4 bases, J lost 6 bases, and 6 bases stayed unmatched. CDR3 length: 15 amino acids. Written as DNA, the CDR3 is TGTGCCAGCAGTTTTCCCGGGACAGGGGCCAATGAGCAGTTCTTC. Protein sequence: CASSFPGTGANEQFF.

The chain uses TRBV9 and TRBJ2-7, with D perhaps TRBD1 (7 bases). CDR3 length: 17 residues. Germline CDR1 is SGDLS and CDR2 is YYNGEE. Trimming cost V 3 bases and J 5 bases, with 24 bases left between them. This chain's CDR3 is CASSERTGAGGFHEQYF. CDR3 DNA: TGTGCCAGCAGCGAAAGAACTGGGGCAGGGGGGTTCCACGAGCAGTACTTC.

This clone was found once. This sequence joins TRBV6-6 and TRBJ1-2, with 12 bases identical to TRBD1. The trim removed 5 bases at V and 7 bases at J, leaving 11 bases unmatched. The CDR3 contains 16 residues. CDR1 is MNHNY and CDR2 is SVGAGI in the germline V gene (reference sequence). The CDR3 coding sequence is TGTGCCAGCAGTCACCGGGACAGGGGGCATGGCGGTGGCTACACCTTC. It encodes CASSHRDRGHGGGYTF.

The chain has TRBV7-9 and TRBJ1-2; no firm D call. This CDR3 is built from 14 residues. The ends were cut back, 5 bases at V and 3 bases at J, with 13 bases in the middle. Germline V gene data show CDR1 as SEHNR and CDR2 as FQNEAQ (reference sequence). The DNA of the CDR3 is TGTGCCAGCAGCAAGACAAGTCAGGACTATGGCTACACCTTC. It encodes CASSKTSQDYGYTF.

This clone turned up a few times. This chain uses TRBV28 with TRBJ2-7; TRBD1 agrees at 7 bases. The length of the CDR3 is 15 residues. After removal of 6 bases from V and 1 base from J, the junction contained 9 bases not matched to a gene. CDR1 and CDR2 (germline): MDHEN, SYDVKM. CDR3 residues: CASRTDRQGSYEQYF. The DNA of the CDR3 is TGTGCCAGCAGAACCGACCGACAGGGATCCTACGAGCAGTACTTC.

J is TRBJ2-1 and V is TRBV27; 10 bases are shared with TRBD2. Germline lookup yields CDR1 MNHEY and CDR2 SMNVEV (reference sequence). The CDR3 runs 15 residues. The junction had 3 bases not matched to a gene; V was cut back by 1 base and J by 6 bases. The CDR3 region is CASSLLAGGINEQFF. In DNA form, the CDR3 reads TGTGCCAGCAGTTTATTAGCGGGAGGTATCAATGAGCAGTTCTTC.

The V call is TRBV7-2, the J call TRBJ2-5; D remains ambiguous. The end of the DNA fits TRBJ2-7 better, so the J call may be wrong. The CDR3 runs to 14 residues. The germline gives CDR1 SGHTA, CDR2 FQGNSA. The CDR3 nucleotides read TGTGCCAGCAGCTCCGCTGGCGGCCTCGGCGAGCAGTACTTC. Translated, it gives CASSSAGGLGEQYF.

This clone was counted a single time. The V gene is TRBV15, the J gene TRBJ2-7, with 10 nucleotides matching TRBD2. Trimming at V came to 1 base and at J to 3 bases, leaving 12 bases not matched to a gene. The CDR3 extends over 18 amino acids. From germline, CDR1 is LNHNV and CDR2 YYDKDF (reference sequence). The CDR3 protein is CATSRGLAGSPRFYEQYF. CDR3 coding DNA: TGTGCCACCAGCAGAGGACTAGCGGGTTCCCCACGCTTCTACGAGCAGTACTTC.

The V call is TRBV6-5, the J call TRBJ2-6; no reliable D call. Trimming cost V 0 bases and J 2 bases, with 8 bases left between them. CDR1 MNHEY and CDR2 SVGAGI come from the germline V gene. The CDR3 has 16 amino acids. DNA for the CDR3: TGTGCCAGCAGTTACTCCGACAATACTGGGGCCAACGTCCTGACTTTC. Translating gives CASSYSDNTGANVLTF.

This clone was picked up a small number of times. V gene TRBV27 combines with J gene TRBJ1-1; 9 nucleotides align to TRBD1. CDR3 size: 14 residues. V dropped 6 bases and J dropped 1; count of bases not matched to a gene: 3. CDR1 is MNHEY and CDR2 is SMNVEV in the germline V gene (reference sequence). CDR3 loop: CASSRDRANTEAFF. CDR3 in DNA: TGTGCCAGCAGCAGGGACAGGGCGAACACTGAAGCTTTCTTT.

The rearrangement links TRBV25-1 to TRBJ2-5, with 9 nucleotides matching TRBD2. This CDR3 has 15 amino acids. V lost 3 bases and J lost 3; bases outside the gene matches: 5. Germline-derived CDR1 and CDR2 are MGHDK and SYGVNS. The CDR3 DNA follows: TGTGCCAGCAGTGATCCTAGCGGGATCAAAGAGACCCAGTACTTC. Translated: CASSDPSGIKETQYF. Based on the CDR3 plus reference TRBV25-1 and TRBJ2-5, the full variable domain is EADIYQTPRYLVIGTGKKITLECSQTMGHDKMYWYQQDPGMELHLIHYSYGVNSTEKGDLSSESTVSRIRTEHFPLTLESARPSHTSQYLCASSDPSGIKETQYFGPGTRLLVL.

The chain joins TRBV7-2 to TRBJ2-1, with TRBD2 identical over 10 bases. Germline V gene data show CDR1 as SGHTA and CDR2 as FQGNSA. V gave up 1 base and J gave up 8 bases; unmatched junction bases: 8. CDR3 length equals 16 residues. CDR3 sequence reads: CASSLVASGSGDEQFF. Here the CDR3 DNA reads TGTGCCAGCAGCTTAGTGGCTAGCGGGAGTGGGGATGAGCAGTTCTTC.